The 20 T cell receptor beta chains below all came from one sample that was sequenced in a study of chemoradiotherapy in HPV16-positive cancers. Some clones are missing from TCRdb's copy, which holds only in-frame ones; the method was immunoSEQ multiplex PCR. The data contain about 11,000 clones, over 70% of them singletons. The sample was taken from a patient who underwent chemoradiotherapy. These receptors originate from a human donor with HPV-associated anogenital cancer.

The chain recombines TRBV6-6 with TRBJ1-5; maybe TRBD1 (5 bases). Per germline, CDR1 MNHNY and CDR2 SVGAGI (reference sequence). The V and J ends lost 7 bases and 2 bases respectively, with 15 bases between them. The CDR3 loop spans 15 amino acids. DNA for the CDR3: TGTGCCAGCACCAGGGTCGTGGAAGGCAATCAGCCCCAGCATTTT. The encoded protein is CASTRVVEGNQPQHF.

The V gene is TRBV7-2, the J gene TRBJ1-5, with 7 bases fitting TRBD1. The CDR3 loop spans 14 amino acids. Germline CDR1 and CDR2: SGHTA and FQGNSA. The ends lost 2 bases at V and 5 bases at J; junction bases unmatched: 3. The CDR3 sequence: CASSLLRGHQPQHF. The DNA of the CDR3 is TGTGCCAGCAGCTTATTAAGGGGGCATCAGCCCCAGCATTTT.

The chain has TRBV10-3 and TRBJ1-2, with 9 bases aligning to TRBD1. Germline V gene data show CDR1 as ENHRY and CDR2 as SYGVKD. There are 18 residues in the CDR3. With V trimmed by 3 bases and J by 1 base, 12 bases remained unmatched. DNA of the CDR3: TGTGCCATCAGTGAATTTTCGGACAGGGGTTCTGATAACTATGGCTACACCTTC. This encodes CAISEFSDRGSDNYGYTF.

This clone was seen a single time. The chain is built from TRBV14 and TRBJ2-7, with 11 bases that match TRBD2. CDR3 size: 15 residues. Germline V gene lookup returns CDR1 SGHDN and CDR2 FVKESK. Unmatched junction bases numbered 2, after V lost 2 bases and J lost 2 bases. The CDR3 nucleotides are TGTGCCAGCAGCCAACTTAGCGGGAGGGCCTACGAGCAGTACTTC. Amino acids: CASSQLSGRAYEQYF.

This chain connects TRBV7-9 to TRBJ1-5, with no clear D. CDR1 is SEHNR, CDR2 FQNEAQ, per germline (reference sequence). CDR3 length: 16 amino acids. Trimming took off 1 base at V and 5 bases at J, with 15 bases between the two ends. The CDR3 DNA sequence: TGTGCCAGCAGCTTAGGATTGGGAGGGAGGGATCAGCCCCAGCATTTT. Its translation: CASSLGLGGRDQPQHF.

The CDR3 DNA reads TGTGCCAGCAGTTACTCTGCAGGGGTTGCTGAAGCTTTCTTT. Protein sequence: CASSYSAGVAEAFF. This sequence joins TRBV6-5 and TRBJ1-1, with a tentative D call TRBD1 (6 bases). Germline V gene sequence: CDR1 MNHEY, CDR2 SVGAGI. The CDR3 has 14 amino acids. V lost 0 bases to trimming and J lost 6 bases, with 11 bases between them.

This clone has just a few counts. The chain combines TRBV5-1 with TRBJ1-2, with no clear D. V shed 0 bases and J shed 8 bases, with 8 bases lying between them. The germline V gene encodes CDR1 SGHRS and CDR2 YFSETQ. The CDR3 is 12 residues long. CDR3 sequence reads: CASSLGSEGYTF. For the CDR3, the DNA is TGCGCCAGCAGCTTGGGGTCCGAAGGCTACACCTTC.

This chain uses TRBV20-1 with TRBJ2-1; D is unresolved. The V gene lost 2 bases and the J gene lost 3 bases, with 2 bases spanning the gap. Germline V lookup: CDR1 DFQATT, CDR2 SNEGSKA (reference sequence). The CDR3 spans 11 residues. The CDR3 nucleotides are TGCAGTGCTAGAAACTACAATGAGCAGTTCTTC. The encoded protein is CSARNYNEQFF.

This clone was picked up a small number of times. V gene TRBV18 combines with J gene TRBJ2-1, with D tentatively TRBD1 (6 bases). Germline V lookup: CDR1 KGHSH, CDR2 LQKENI. The germline V and J ends were trimmed by 4 bases and 5 bases, with 6 bases remaining between them. The CDR3 totals 12 residues. The CDR3 reads CASSQGDNEQFF. The CDR3, as DNA: TGTGCCAGCTCACAGGGGGACAATGAGCAGTTCTTC.

The chain employs TRBV2 and TRBJ2-7; no clear D gene. Per the germline V gene, CDR1 is SNHLY and CDR2 is FYNNEI. The CDR3 is 13 residues long. Trimming stripped 8 bases from V and 4 bases from J, with 15 bases between. The CDR3 sequence is CASVVFGTYEQYF. In nucleotides, the CDR3 is TGTGCCAGCGTTGTTTTCGGCACTTACGAGCAGTACTTC.

In its sample, this clone was seen once. The J gene is TRBJ2-7, the V gene TRBV7-3, with 7 bases aligning to TRBD2. This CDR3 region has 13 residues. Germline V lookup: CDR1 SGHTA, CDR2 FQGTGA. The V gene end was trimmed by 2 bases and the J gene end by 5 bases; junction bases not matched to a gene: 3. CDR3 sequence reads: CASSLWEGNEQYF. DNA of the CDR3: TGTGCCAGCAGCTTATGGGAGGGCAACGAGCAGTACTTC.

The CDR3, as DNA: TGTGCCAGCAGCCTCGACATGGATCAGCCCCAGCATTTT. Translation: CASSLDMDQPQHF. The chain uses TRBV6-5 and TRBJ1-5; D remains unclear. This CDR3 spans 13 amino acids. Germline CDR1 reads MNHEY; CDR2 reads SVGAGI. V lost 6 bases and J 5 bases, leaving 11 bases between the germline ends.

DNA for the CDR3: TGTGCCACCCAGGAGTACAATGAGCAGTTCTTC. Its translation is CATQEYNEQFF. This rearrangement joins TRBV10-3 to TRBJ2-1; no reliable D call. Between the trimmed V and J ends, which lost 10 bases and 4 bases, there was a span of 8 bases. Germline V gene data show CDR1 as ENHRY and CDR2 as SYGVKD. The CDR3 length is 11 residues.

The chain couples TRBV14 to TRBJ1-1; D is perhaps TRBD1 (5 bases). CDR1 is SGHDN, CDR2 FVKESK, per germline. Trimming removed 0 bases at V and 5 bases at J, with 10 bases between. This CDR3 has 14 residues. CDR3: CASSQERGLTEAFF. In nucleotides, the CDR3 is TGTGCCAGCAGCCAAGAACGGGGCCTAACTGAAGCTTTCTTT.

This clone occurred once. The V and J genes are TRBV27 and TRBJ2-7; TRBD2 matches at 13 bases. With V trimmed by 0 bases and J by 3 bases, 2 bases remained unmatched. This CDR3 region has 16 residues. Germline V lookup: CDR1 MNHEY, CDR2 SMNVEV (reference sequence). The CDR3 spells CASSLSGLAGNYEQYF. The CDR3 bases are TGTGCCAGCAGTTTATCGGGACTAGCGGGGAACTACGAGCAGTACTTC.

The sample holds a few counts of this clone. The chain uses TRBV10-1 and TRBJ2-2; D call uncertain. This CDR3 spans 13 amino acids. V lost 2 bases and J lost 1, with 2 bases in between. CDR1 is WNHNN and CDR2 is SYGVQD in the germline V gene (reference sequence). For the CDR3, the DNA is TGCGCCAGCAGTGAGGGGAACACCGGGGAGCTGTTTTTT. Its translation: CASSEGNTGELFF.

The CDR3 region is CASSLASMNTEAFF. CDR3 sequence (DNA): TGCGCCAGCAGCTTGGCCTCGATGAACACTGAAGCTTTCTTT. This rearrangement joins TRBV5-1 to TRBJ1-1; D is uncertain. Trimming took off 0 bases at V and 0 bases at J, with 6 bases between the two ends. Germline V gene lookup returns CDR1 SGHRS and CDR2 YFSETQ. The CDR3 loop spans 14 amino acids.

This rearrangement joins TRBV6-4 to TRBJ2-3, with 8 bases aligning to TRBD2. Germline CDR1 is MRHNA and CDR2 is SNTAGT. The CDR3 length is 15 residues. Trimming took 8 bases from V and 7 from J; bases not matched to a gene: 14. CDR3 coding DNA: TGTGCCAGCTCTAGCGCCGCGGGAGGCTTGAATACGCAGTATTTT. Translated: CASSSAAGGLNTQYF.

The rearrangement links TRBV19 to TRBJ1-5; D is possibly TRBD1 (6 bases). In germline, CDR1 is LNHDA, CDR2 SQIVND (reference sequence). Between the trimmed V and J ends, which lost 5 bases and 7 bases, there was a span of 15 bases. This CDR3 region has 14 residues. CDR3 nucleotides: TGTGCCAGTAGTCAGGACAGCAGATTGCAGCCCCAGCATTTT. Residues: CASSQDSRLQPQHF.

The chain has TRBV5-1 and TRBJ2-1; 10 nucleotides line up with TRBD2. V lost 1 base and J lost 3; bases outside the gene matches: 4. The CDR3 is made up of 16 amino acids. Germline CDR1 and CDR2: SGHRS and YFSETQ. CDR3 bases: TGCGCCAGCAGCTTGCTAGCGGGAGTAGGCTACAATGAGCAGTTCTTC. Translated, it gives CASSLLAGVGYNEQFF.